The present T cell receptor (beta chain) was sequenced within a study of blood T cell repertoires in COVID-19. Whole-study context: PBMCs, B-cell-depleted T cells, or T cells were the source of the cDNA or gDNA that made up the material.

The trim removed 2 bases at V and 2 bases at J, leaving 2 bases unmatched. The germline gives CDR1 SGHRS, CDR2 YFSETQ. The CDR3 spans 15 residues. The method was immunoSEQ multiplex PCR; TCRdb's version includes in-frame clones alone and lacks a portion of them. This repertoire shows around 50,000 clones, approximately 87% found once; its top ten account for approximately 5.3%. The gene calls are TRBV5-1 and TRBJ2-3; TRBD2 matches 10 bases. The TCR sequence derives from a human donor in a cohort sampled during active COVID-19. Sample: peripheral blood. CDR3 DNA sequence: TGCGCCAGCAGCTTAGGGACTAGCGTCACAGATACGCAGTATTTT. Encoded protein: CASSLGTSVTDTQYF.